The 16 T cell receptor beta chains given below trace back to one sample, sequenced in a study of cytomegalovirus exposure and HLA in healthy donors. Primers included in the PCR were 60 Vbeta and 13 Jbeta primers. Assay: immunoSEQ multiplex PCR; the TCRdb copy retains only in-frame clones and omits some. The repertoire holds about 61,000 clones, with approximately 89% as singletons. Sequenced sample: PBMCs. These receptors originate from a man between 18 and 35 years old in good health and CMV-seronegative.

The chain carries TRBV6-4 and TRBJ2-2; a possible D gene is TRBD1 (5 bases). The CDR3 consists of 14 residues. Germline CDR1 is MRHNA and CDR2 is SNTAGT. V was shortened by 6 bases and J by 5 bases, with 13 bases between the two germline ends. The DNA of the CDR3 is TGTGCCAGCAGCCAGGGCCCGGATACCGGGGAGCTGTTTTTT. It specifies CASSQGPDTGELFF.

This clone appeared a few times. This chain uses TRBV2 with TRBJ2-7; tentative D call: TRBD1 (5 bases). The germline gives CDR1 SNHLY, CDR2 FYNNEI. The V gene lost 8 bases and the J gene lost 4 bases, with 15 bases spanning the gap. CDR3 length: 13 residues. The CDR3 loop is CASSYSRVYEQYF. The DNA of the CDR3 is TGTGCCAGCTCCTACTCCAGGGTGTACGAGCAGTACTTC.

This sequence joins TRBV6-1 and TRBJ1-6; D gene uncertain. There are 15 residues in the CDR3. Germline CDR1 reads MNHNS; CDR2 reads SASEGT. The germline V and J ends were trimmed by 3 bases and 0 bases, with 6 bases remaining between them. CDR3: CASSDSYSYNSPLHF. The CDR3 bases are TGTGCCAGCAGTGACAGTTACTCCTATAATTCACCCCTCCACTTT.

This clone was counted between two and nine times. V gene TRBV28 combines with J gene TRBJ2-1, with 8 bases fitting TRBD1. The CDR3 loop spans 17 amino acids. Per the germline V gene, CDR1 is MDHEN and CDR2 is SYDVKM. V gave up 5 bases and J gave up 0 bases; unmatched junction bases: 9. Here the CDR3 DNA reads TGTGCCAGCAGTGTACCGAGACAGGGGAGCTCCTACAATGAGCAGTTCTTC. This encodes CASSVPRQGSSYNEQFF.

The chain recombines TRBV2 with TRBJ1-4; D remains unclear. V was cut by 6 bases and J by 11 bases, with 16 bases left in between. CDR3 size: 13 residues. The V gene's germline CDR1 is SNHLY and CDR2 FYNNEI. The CDR3 sequence: CASSPEEGGKLFF. DNA of the CDR3: TGTGCCAGCAGCCCAGAGGAGGGCGGGAAACTGTTTTTT. Drawing the rest from reference TRBV2 and TRBJ1-4, the complete variable domain is EPEVTQTPSHQVTQMGQEVILRCVPISNHLYFYWYRQILGQKVEFLVSFYNNEISEKSEIFDDQFSVERPDGSNFTLKIRSTKLEDSAMYFCASSPEEGGKLFFGSGTQLSVL.

The J gene is TRBJ2-7, the V gene TRBV9; 11 bases line up with TRBD2. Per the germline V gene, CDR1 is SGDLS and CDR2 is YYNGEE. The CDR3 consists of 17 residues. J was trimmed by 2 bases and V by 3 bases; bases with no gene match: 10. The CDR3 is CASSARAGTSGTYEQYF. The CDR3 DNA is TGTGCCAGCAGCGCCCGAGCCGGGACTAGCGGAACCTACGAGCAGTACTTC.

This chain connects TRBV6-1 to TRBJ2-7; D gene unclear. The CDR3 has 15 residues. Trimming shortened V by 6 bases and J by 5 bases, and 20 bases separated the two germline ends. Germline values: CDR1 MNHNS, CDR2 SASEGT. In DNA, the CDR3 is TGTGCCAGCAGCCTGGGCCGTTTTACCAATCACGAGCAGTACTTC. This translates into CASSLGRFTNHEQYF.

The chain uses TRBV13 and TRBJ2-7, with D perhaps TRBD1 (6 bases). The CDR3 has 14 amino acids. Germline CDR1 and CDR2: PRHDT and FYEKMQ (reference sequence). Trimming removed 5 bases at V and 2 bases at J, with 13 bases between. The CDR3 coding sequence is TGTGCCAGCAGCGTTGACAGGCGACCCTACGAGCAGTACTTC. This codes for CASSVDRRPYEQYF.

This rearrangement joins TRBV19 to TRBJ2-3; 7 bases agree with TRBD2. This CDR3 is built from 14 residues. Germline values: CDR1 LNHDA, CDR2 SQIVND (reference sequence). The V gene end was trimmed by 11 bases and the J gene end by 0 bases; junction bases not matched to a gene: 8. The DNA for the CDR3 is TGTGCCTGCGGGGCTAGCGGAAGCACAGATACGCAGTATTTT. It encodes CACGASGSTDTQYF.

This chain connects TRBV30 to TRBJ1-2, with D maybe TRBD1 (5 bases). Trimming took 2 bases from V and 6 from J, leaving 16 bases between them. This CDR3 comprises 14 residues. Germline assignment: CDR1 GTSNPN and CDR2 SVGIG (reference sequence). CDR3 sequence reads: CAWSMTAGPDGYTF. The CDR3, as DNA: TGTGCCTGGAGTATGACAGCAGGCCCCGATGGCTACACCTTC.

This clone appeared once. This sequence joins TRBV29-1 and TRBJ2-3; maybe TRBD2 (5 bases). This CDR3 comprises 15 residues. The germline CDR1 and CDR2 sequences are SQVTM and ANQGSEA. Trimming pared 4 bases from V and 2 bases from J, leaving 16 bases between. CDR3 coding DNA: TGCAGCGTTGTTTTATCTAGCCTGTCCACAGATACGCAGTATTTT. Translated, it gives CSVVLSSLSTDTQYF.

The chain couples TRBV29-1 to TRBJ1-2; a possible D gene is TRBD1 (5 bases). The germline gives CDR1 SQVTM, CDR2 ANQGSEA. The CDR3 extends over 12 amino acids. V was trimmed by 6 bases and J by 2 bases, leaving 10 bases between them. The DNA for the CDR3 is TGCAGCGTCTTGGACACAAACTATGGCTACACCTTC. It specifies CSVLDTNYGYTF.

The chain couples TRBV5-1 to TRBJ2-7; weak D call: TRBD1 (6 bases). Trimming stripped 1 base from V and 3 bases from J, with 14 bases between. Germline CDR1 SGHRS, CDR2 YFSETQ. This CDR3 spans 15 amino acids. This CDR3 reads CASSLTAGTSYEQYF. The CDR3 DNA follows: TGCGCCAGCAGCTTGACCGCCGGGACAAGCTACGAGCAGTACTTC.

The genes are TRBV9 and TRBJ1-2; D unclear. The CDR3 sequence is 14 residues long. Germline CDR1 SGDLS, CDR2 YYNGEE. V was shortened by 0 bases and J by 8 bases, with 14 bases between the two germline ends. The CDR3, as DNA: TGTGCCAGCAGCGTAGGTCCCGGGGATGGCGGCTACACCTTC. Protein sequence: CASSVGPGDGGYTF. Looking up the rest from reference TRBV9 and TRBJ1-2 gives the full variable domain: DSGVTQTPKHLITATGQRVTLRCSPRSGDLSVYWYQQSLDQGLQFLIQYYNGEERAKGNILERFSAQQFPDLHSELNLSSLELGDSALYFCASSVGPGDGGYTFGSGTRLTVV.

V and J are TRBV29-1 and TRBJ2-5, with 9 bases lining up with TRBD1. Germline loops: CDR1 SQVTM, CDR2 ANQGSEA. The CDR3 covers 11 residues. V was pared by 6 bases and J by 9 bases, with 5 bases of the junction left unmatched. CDR3 region: CSVSDRGSQYF. CDR3 bases: TGCAGCGTCTCGGACAGGGGCTCCCAGTACTTC. The complete variable domain, with remaining parts taken from reference TRBV29-1 and TRBJ2-5, reads SAVISQKPSRDICQRGTSLTIQCQVDSQVTMMFWYRQQPGQSLTLIATANQGSEATYESGFVIDKFPISRPNLTFSTLTVSNMSPEDSSIYLCSVSDRGSQYFGPGTRLLVL.

The rearrangement joins TRBV7-2 to TRBJ2-7, with TRBD2 matching over 12 bases. The CDR3 length is 14 residues. Trimming removed 2 bases from V and 9 bases from J; junction bases left unmatched: 5. Germline CDR1 reads SGHTA; CDR2 reads FQGNSA. This chain's CDR3 is CASSLPSGGAVQYF. The CDR3 region has the DNA TGTGCCAGCAGCTTACCTAGCGGGGGGGCGGTGCAGTACTTC. Looking up the rest from reference TRBV7-2 and TRBJ2-7 gives the full variable domain: GAGVSQSPSNKVTEKGKDVELRCDPISGHTALYWYRQSLGQGLEFLIYFQGNSAPDKSGLPSDRFSAERTGGSVSTLTIQRTQQEDSAVYLCASSLPSGGAVQYFGPGTRLTVT.